This passage covers 22 T cell receptor beta chains from one sample sequenced in a study of shared clonotypes between healthy human individuals. Only in-frame clones appear in the TCRdb table, and some are missing; sequencing was by immunoSEQ multiplex PCR. The sample holds some 450,000 clones; roughly three quarters are singletons and the top ten take around 12%. Material for sequencing was PBMCs. The source is a woman aged 40-49 years in good health. Some clones in this sample may be carry-over from other donors' samples.

The V and J genes are TRBV6-5 and TRBJ2-1; no firm D call. Between the trimmed V and J ends, which lost 6 bases and 9 bases, there was a span of 12 bases. CDR1 is MNHEY, CDR2 SVGAGI, per germline. The CDR3 has 12 amino acids. CDR3 bases: TGTGCCAGCAGGTCCCCAGGCGGTGAGCAGTTCTTC. Protein: CASRSPGGEQFF.

V usage is TRBV10-1 and J usage is TRBJ2-5; D possibly corresponds to TRBD2 (5 bases). Deletions cut 4 bases from V and 5 bases from J, with 11 bases between. Per germline, CDR1 WNHNN and CDR2 SYGVQD (reference sequence). The CDR3 sequence is 13 residues long. CDR3 nucleotides: TGCGCCAGCAGTGCGGCTAGCTCCGAGACCCAGTACTTC. This encodes CASSAASSETQYF.

The chain combines TRBV9 with TRBJ2-7; 7 nucleotides agree with TRBD1. The V gene's germline CDR1 is SGDLS and CDR2 YYNGEE. J gave up 2 bases and V 4 bases, and 6 bases lay outside the gene matches. The length of the CDR3 is 14 residues. The CDR3 region has the DNA TGTGCCAGCAGCCTCACAGGGGTCCCCTACGAGCAGTACTTC. Its translation: CASSLTGVPYEQYF.

The V call is TRBV29-1, the J call TRBJ2-5; tentatively, D is TRBD1 (5 bases). This CDR3 has 14 residues. Trimming took off 6 bases at V and 2 bases at J, with 16 bases between the two ends. Germline loops: CDR1 SQVTM, CDR2 ANQGSEA. The CDR3 is CSVRWGQLQETQYF. The CDR3 nucleotides are TGCAGCGTCCGTTGGGGCCAGCTTCAAGAGACCCAGTACTTC.

V and J are TRBV5-4 and TRBJ2-1, with TRBD2 matching 8 bases. J gave up 4 bases and V 3 bases, and 12 bases lay outside the gene matches. The CDR3 spans 17 residues. Germline-derived CDR1 and CDR2 are SGHNT and YYREEE (reference sequence). The CDR3 bases are TGTGCCAGCAGCTCGGCCTGGGGAGCGGGAGCTTACAATGAGCAGTTCTTC. This translates into CASSSAWGAGAYNEQFF.

The rearrangement uses TRBV5-6 and TRBJ1-2; TRBD1 aligns across 10 bases. The CDR3 loop spans 14 amino acids. The ends lost 2 bases at V and 11 bases at J; junction bases unmatched: 9. The germline gives CDR1 SGHDT, CDR2 YYEEEE. The CDR3 spells CASSFTRQGADYTF. DNA for the CDR3: TGTGCCAGCAGCTTTACGCGACAGGGGGCAGATTACACCTTC.

The chain joins TRBV10-1 to TRBJ1-2, with D possibly TRBD1 on 5 matching bases. The CDR3 extends over 14 amino acids. Looked up from germline, CDR1 is WNHNN and CDR2 is SYGVQD (reference sequence). The ends were cut back, 3 bases at V and 8 bases at J, with 16 bases in the middle. CDR3 DNA: TGCGCCAGCAGTGACCAGGGTAATCCGATGGGCTACACCTTC. This sequence encodes CASSDQGNPMGYTF.

This clone was detected ten times or more. The sample has other DNA sequences that encode this CDR3 too. V usage is TRBV5-6 and J usage is TRBJ1-2, with a weak D call TRBD1 (6 bases). V lost 1 base, J lost 4 bases, and 8 bases lay in between. Per the germline V gene, CDR1 is SGHDT and CDR2 is YYEEEE. The CDR3 has 13 amino acids. CDR3 loop: CASSLRGAYGYTF. CDR3 bases: TGTGCCAGCAGCTTGCGGGGGGCCTATGGCTACACCTTC.

The genes are TRBV9 and TRBJ2-1; D is possibly TRBD2 (6 bases). The V end was cut by 0 bases, the J end by 5 bases, with 9 bases between. The germline V gene encodes CDR1 SGDLS and CDR2 YYNGEE. The CDR3 runs 14 residues. The CDR3 region is CASSVATGDNEQFF. In nucleotides, the CDR3 is TGTGCCAGCAGCGTAGCCACGGGGGACAATGAGCAGTTCTTC.

On this clone itself: A read error may explain this, as a much larger clone is one base away. The V and J genes are TRBV30 and TRBJ1-1, with D possibly TRBD1 on 5 matching bases. Per germline, CDR1 GTSNPN and CDR2 SVGIG (reference sequence). The CDR3 runs to 14 residues. V was clipped by 2 bases and J by 10 bases, with 20 bases between them. The CDR3 region is CAWSTPSVRDRAFF. The DNA for the CDR3 is TGTGCCTGGAGTACACCGAGTGTCAGGGATCGAGCTTTCTTT.

On this clone itself: This clone may be a read error of a much larger clone one base away. The DNA is omitted, as the CDR3 cannot be located on it reliably, and the CDR3 follows TCRdb's listing. The V and J genes are TRBV15 and TRBJ2-7; no DNA check was done on the table's D call, TRBD2. Including both end residues, the CDR3 is 18 amino acids long. The germline V gene has CDR1 LNHNV and CDR2 YYDKDF (reference sequence). The CDR3: CATSRVASGSSVGYERYF.

The genes are TRBV9 and TRBJ1-2; TRBD1 might be the D (6 bases). Germline CDR1 reads SGDLS; CDR2 reads YYNGEE. The ends were cut back, 4 bases at V and 1 base at J, with 11 bases in the middle. CDR3 length: 14 residues. This chain's CDR3 is CASSPQDSNYGYTF. The DNA of the CDR3 is TGTGCCAGCAGCCCGCAGGACAGTAACTATGGCTACACCTTC.

The chain couples TRBV11-3 to TRBJ2-2; possible D gene TRBD2, 5 bases. Trimming shortened V by 3 bases and J by 6 bases, and 14 bases separated the two germline ends. The V gene's germline CDR1 is SGHNT and CDR2 YENEEA. This CDR3 is built from 15 residues. In DNA, the CDR3 is TGTGCCAGCAGCTTCGAATCGGGGTTTTCCGGGGAGCTGTTTTTT. Its translation: CASSFESGFSGELFF.

This clone was observed a few times. The chain recombines TRBV4-2 with TRBJ2-2, with TRBD2 matching 9 bases. V lost 4 bases and J lost 4; bases outside the gene matches: 7. CDR1 and CDR2 (germline): LGHNA, YNFKEQ. There are 16 residues in the CDR3. CDR3 sequence reads: CASSLTAGGGTGELFF. The CDR3 bases are TGTGCCAGCAGCCTCACAGCGGGAGGTGGCACCGGGGAGCTGTTTTTT.

This CDR3 is CASSGDGNTGELFF. The CDR3 coding sequence is TGTGCCAGCAGTGGTGACGGGAACACCGGGGAGCTGTTTTTT. The chain has TRBV6-4 and TRBJ2-2; no definite D call. The V end was cut by 4 bases, the J end by 1 base, with 7 bases between. Looked up from germline, CDR1 is MRHNA and CDR2 is SNTAGT. This CDR3 spans 14 amino acids.

This clone was found a few times. The chain carries TRBV4-1 and TRBJ1-2, with 11 positions matching TRBD1. Germline V lookup: CDR1 MGHRA, CDR2 YSYEKL. Trimming at V came to 8 bases and at J to 3 bases, leaving 8 bases not matched to a gene. The CDR3 has 15 amino acids. CDR3 DNA sequence: TGCGCCAGCTGGGGACAGGGGGAAAAGGACTATGGCTACACCTTC. This translates into CASWGQGEKDYGYTF.

This clone appeared once. V is TRBV6-1 and J is TRBJ1-1; a possible D gene is TRBD1 (5 bases). The germline V gene has CDR1 MNHNS and CDR2 SASEGT. V gave up 3 bases and J gave up 0 bases, with 11 bases separating them. The CDR3 has 15 amino acids. The CDR3 DNA follows: TGTGCCAGCAGTGACCAGGGACGGGTGAACACTGAAGCTTTCTTT. This translates into CASSDQGRVNTEAFF.

The genes are TRBV19 and TRBJ2-3; perhaps TRBD1 as D (7 bases). Germline lookup yields CDR1 LNHDA and CDR2 SQIVND (reference sequence). V was trimmed by 6 bases and J by 5 bases, leaving 18 bases between them. This CDR3 is 15 amino acids long. DNA of the CDR3: TGTGCCAGTAGGCGCCGCGGGACAGTGGGAGATACGCAGTATTTT. Amino acids: CASRRRGTVGDTQYF.

V gene TRBV5-1 combines with J gene TRBJ2-7; D ambiguous. Germline CDR1 is SGHRS and CDR2 is YFSETQ. The V end was cut by 0 bases, the J end by 2 bases, with 21 bases between. There are 18 residues in the CDR3. CDR3 in amino acids: CASSLVPVGSRGTYEQYF. CDR3 nucleotide sequence: TGCGCCAGCAGCTTGGTCCCGGTTGGTAGCCGTGGTACCTACGAGCAGTACTTC.

The V gene is TRBV7-8, the J gene TRBJ2-1, with D possibly being TRBD2 (6 bases). Germline-derived CDR1 and CDR2 are SGHVS and FQNEAQ. This CDR3 has 16 residues. Trimming cost V 5 bases and J 9 bases, with 23 bases left between them. The CDR3 nucleotides read TGTGCCAGCAGCCACCGACTAGTATTGTCATCGGGTGAGCAGTTCTTC. Encoded protein: CASSHRLVLSSGEQFF.

V is TRBV4-2 and J is TRBJ2-3; possibly TRBD2 for D (7 bases). V gave up 7 bases and J gave up 8 bases, with 16 bases separating them. CDR3 length: 13 amino acids. Germline CDR1 LGHNA, CDR2 YNFKEQ. As DNA, the CDR3 is TGTGCCAGCACCCTCACGGGGGGCGGTACGCAGTATTTT. Encoded protein: CASTLTGGGTQYF.

This clone was counted once. In the same sample, other DNA sequences code for this CDR3. This rearrangement joins TRBV28 to TRBJ2-7; possible D gene TRBD1, 6 bases. Trimming took 5 bases from V and 6 from J, leaving 11 bases between them. The CDR3 has 12 amino acids. Germline CDR1 reads MDHEN; CDR2 reads SYDVKM. CDR3 nucleotide sequence: TGTGCCAGCAGTCTTACAGGGAGCGAGCAGTACTTC. Translating it yields CASSLTGSEQYF. The entire variable domain, with the rest obtained from reference TRBV28 and TRBJ2-7, is as follows: DVKVTQSSRYLVKRTGEKVFLECVQDMDHENMFWYRQDPGLGLRLIYFSYDVKMKEKGDIPEGYSVSREKKERFSLILESASTNQTSMYLCASSLTGSEQYFGPGTRLTVT.